This T cell receptor (beta chain) derives from a study of molecular identifiers for immune sequencing clone quantification. General observations from the study: In CMV-specific effectors, clones above 20 copies held over 98% of molecules; naive, under 1%. With a barcode shared among identical TCR molecules, highly expanded clone sizes could be underestimated. Jurkat TCR RNA from one cell was spiked into one million naive cells, and it was reportedly detectable there.

Germline assignment: CDR1 MNHEY and CDR2 SMNVEV (reference sequence). CDR3 size: 15 residues. V shed 3 bases and J 5 bases; nucleotides not matched to a gene: 6. Sorting captured naive CD8 T cells as CD8+CD4-CCR7+CD45RA+. From the PCR reads, TCRdb called clonotypes with MiXCR, one entry per CDR3 protein. The sample contains 40,000 to 50,000 distinct CDR3 sequences, less than 20% of which appear only once. This clonotype was observed many times. Its cognate antigen is unknown. Sequencing used naive CD8+ T cells from blood, with Jurkat cell RNA spiked in. As to subset: FACS-sorted CD8+CD4-CCR7+CD45RA+ naive T cells. This TCR came from a human donor in good health. Some libraries in this study had Jurkat cell RNA spiked in. This sequence joins TRBV27 and TRBJ2-2; 7 bases fit TRBD2. CDR3 sequence (DNA): TGTGCCAGCAGTTTCGGTCTAGCGGAAACCGGGGAGCTGTTTTTT. Protein sequence: CASSFGLAETGELFF.